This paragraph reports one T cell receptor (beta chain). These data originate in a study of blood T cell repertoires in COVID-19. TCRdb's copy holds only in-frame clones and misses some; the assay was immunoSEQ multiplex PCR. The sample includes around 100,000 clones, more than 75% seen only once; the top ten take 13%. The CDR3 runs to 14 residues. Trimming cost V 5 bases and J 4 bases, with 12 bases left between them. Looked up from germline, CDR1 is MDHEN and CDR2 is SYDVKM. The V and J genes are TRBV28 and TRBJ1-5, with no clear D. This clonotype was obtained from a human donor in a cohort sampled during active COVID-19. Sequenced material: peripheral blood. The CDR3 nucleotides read TGTGCCAGCAGTCAGGTAACACGAAATCAGCCCCAGCATTTT. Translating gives CASSQVTRNQPQHF.